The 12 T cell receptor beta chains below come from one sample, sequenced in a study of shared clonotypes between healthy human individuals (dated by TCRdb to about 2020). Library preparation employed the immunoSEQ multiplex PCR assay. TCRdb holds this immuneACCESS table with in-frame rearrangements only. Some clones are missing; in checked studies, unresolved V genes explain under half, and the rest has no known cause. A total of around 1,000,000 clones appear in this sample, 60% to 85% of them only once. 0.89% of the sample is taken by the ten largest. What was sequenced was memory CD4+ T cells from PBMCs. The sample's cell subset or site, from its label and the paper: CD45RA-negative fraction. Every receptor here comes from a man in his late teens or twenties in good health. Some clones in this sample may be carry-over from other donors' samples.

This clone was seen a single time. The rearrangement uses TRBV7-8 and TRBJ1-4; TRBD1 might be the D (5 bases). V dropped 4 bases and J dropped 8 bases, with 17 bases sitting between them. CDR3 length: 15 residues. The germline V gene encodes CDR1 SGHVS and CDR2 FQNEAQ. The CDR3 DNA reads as TGTGCCAGCAGCTCCAGGGCCAGGAGACTCGAAAAACTGTTTTTT. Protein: CASSSRARRLEKLFF.

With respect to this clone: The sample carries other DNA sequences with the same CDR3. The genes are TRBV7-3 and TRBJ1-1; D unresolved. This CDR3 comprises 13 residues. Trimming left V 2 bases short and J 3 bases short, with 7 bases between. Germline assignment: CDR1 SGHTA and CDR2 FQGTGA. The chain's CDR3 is CASSLGEYTEAFF. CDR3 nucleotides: TGTGCCAGCAGCTTAGGCGAATACACTGAAGCTTTCTTT.

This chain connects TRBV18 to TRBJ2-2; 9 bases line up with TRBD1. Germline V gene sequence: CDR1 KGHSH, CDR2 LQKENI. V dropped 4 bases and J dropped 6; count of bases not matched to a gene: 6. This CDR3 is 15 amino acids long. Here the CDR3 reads CASSLYRGQAGELFF. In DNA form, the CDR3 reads TGTGCCAGCTCACTCTACAGGGGGCAGGCCGGGGAGCTGTTTTTT.

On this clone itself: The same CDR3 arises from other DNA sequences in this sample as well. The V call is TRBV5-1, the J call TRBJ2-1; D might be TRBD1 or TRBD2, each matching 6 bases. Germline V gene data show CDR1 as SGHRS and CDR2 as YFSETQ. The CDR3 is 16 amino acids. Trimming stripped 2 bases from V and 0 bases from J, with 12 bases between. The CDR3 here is CASSLGGGSSYNEQFF. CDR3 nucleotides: TGCGCCAGCAGCTTAGGGGGAGGAAGCTCCTACAATGAGCAGTTCTTC.

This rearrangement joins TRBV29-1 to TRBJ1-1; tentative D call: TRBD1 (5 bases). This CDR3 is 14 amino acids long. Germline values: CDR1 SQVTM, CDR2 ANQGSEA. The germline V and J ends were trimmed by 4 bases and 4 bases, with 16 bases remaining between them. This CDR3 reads CSVGQQGGGTEAFF. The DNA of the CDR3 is TGCAGCGTTGGACAGCAGGGTGGTGGCACTGAAGCTTTCTTT.

This chain's CDR3 is CASSNTGARTDTQYF. DNA for the CDR3: TGTGCCAGTAGTAACACAGGGGCTCGCACAGATACGCAGTATTTT. V usage is TRBV19 and J usage is TRBJ2-3; TRBD1 agrees at 7 bases. Unmatched junction bases numbered 5, after V lost 4 bases and J lost 1 base. CDR1 is LNHDA, CDR2 SQIVND, per germline (reference sequence). The CDR3 is 15 residues long.

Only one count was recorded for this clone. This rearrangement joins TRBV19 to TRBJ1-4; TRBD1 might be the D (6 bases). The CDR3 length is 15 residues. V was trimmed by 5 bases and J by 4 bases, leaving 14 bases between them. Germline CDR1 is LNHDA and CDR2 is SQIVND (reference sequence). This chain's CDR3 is CASSPTTGYNEKLFF. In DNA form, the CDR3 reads TGTGCCAGTAGTCCGACCACAGGGTATAATGAAAAACTGTTTTTT.

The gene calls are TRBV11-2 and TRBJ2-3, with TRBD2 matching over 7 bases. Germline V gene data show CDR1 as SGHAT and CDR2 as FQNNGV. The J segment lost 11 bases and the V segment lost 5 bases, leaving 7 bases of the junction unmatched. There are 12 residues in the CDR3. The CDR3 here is CASSLGGDWQYF. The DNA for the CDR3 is TGTGCCAGCAGCCTGGGAGGGGACTGGCAGTATTTT. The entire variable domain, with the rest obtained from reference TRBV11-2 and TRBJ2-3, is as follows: EAGVAQSPRYKIIEKRQSVAFWCNPISGHATLYWYQQILGQGPKLLIQFQNNGVVDDSQLPKDRFSAERLKGVDSTLKIQPAKLEDSAVYLCASSLGGDWQYFGPGTRLTVL.

The DNA of the CDR3 is TGTGCCAGCTCACCTCCCGAGAGCACAGATACGCAGTATTTT. Translating it yields CASSPPESTDTQYF. The chain couples TRBV18 to TRBJ2-3; D gene ambiguous. This CDR3 has 14 amino acids. CDR1 and CDR2 from the germline V gene are KGHSH and LQKENI. With 3 bases removed from V and 0 bases from J, the gap between germline ends came to 7 bases.

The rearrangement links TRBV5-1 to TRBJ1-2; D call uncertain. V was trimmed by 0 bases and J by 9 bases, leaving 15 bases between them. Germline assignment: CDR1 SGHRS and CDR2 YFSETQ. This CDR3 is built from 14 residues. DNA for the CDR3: TGCGCCAGCAGCTTGGAACTGGCAGCCAGCAGCTACACCTTC. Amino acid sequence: CASSLELAASSYTF.

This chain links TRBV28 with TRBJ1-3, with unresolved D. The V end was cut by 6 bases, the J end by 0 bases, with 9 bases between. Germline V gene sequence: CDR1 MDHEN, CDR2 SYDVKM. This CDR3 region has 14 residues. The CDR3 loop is CASRLQSSGNTIYF. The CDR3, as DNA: TGTGCCAGCAGGCTACAGAGCTCTGGAAACACCATATATTTT.

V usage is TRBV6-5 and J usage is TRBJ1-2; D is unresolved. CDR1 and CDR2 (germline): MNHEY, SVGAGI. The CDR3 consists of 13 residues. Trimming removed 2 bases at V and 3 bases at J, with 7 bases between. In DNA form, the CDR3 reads TGTGCCAGCAGTTACGACCGGTACTATGGCTACACCTTC. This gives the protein CASSYDRYYGYTF.